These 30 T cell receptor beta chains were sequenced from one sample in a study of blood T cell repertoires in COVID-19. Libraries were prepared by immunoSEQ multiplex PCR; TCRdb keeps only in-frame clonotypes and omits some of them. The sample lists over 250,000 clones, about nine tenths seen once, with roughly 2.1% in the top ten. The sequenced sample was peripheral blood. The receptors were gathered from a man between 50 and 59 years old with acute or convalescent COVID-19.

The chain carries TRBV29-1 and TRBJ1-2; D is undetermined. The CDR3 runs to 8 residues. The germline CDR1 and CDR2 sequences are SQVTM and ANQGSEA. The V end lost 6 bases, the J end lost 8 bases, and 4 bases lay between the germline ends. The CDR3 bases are TGCAGCGTAGAGGGCTACACCTTC. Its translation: CSVEGYTF.

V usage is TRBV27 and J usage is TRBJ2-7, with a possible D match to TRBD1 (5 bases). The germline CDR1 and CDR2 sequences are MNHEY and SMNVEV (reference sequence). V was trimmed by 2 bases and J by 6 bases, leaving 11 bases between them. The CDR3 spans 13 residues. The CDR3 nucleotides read TGTGCCAGCAGTTTACCTGGGGCGAGCGAGCAGTACTTC. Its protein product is CASSLPGASEQYF.

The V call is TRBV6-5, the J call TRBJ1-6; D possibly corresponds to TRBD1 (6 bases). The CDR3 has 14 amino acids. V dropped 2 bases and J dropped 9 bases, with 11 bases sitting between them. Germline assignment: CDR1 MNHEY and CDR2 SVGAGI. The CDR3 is CASSYVQGFSPLHF. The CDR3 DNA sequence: TGTGCCAGCAGTTACGTTCAGGGGTTTTCACCCCTCCACTTT.

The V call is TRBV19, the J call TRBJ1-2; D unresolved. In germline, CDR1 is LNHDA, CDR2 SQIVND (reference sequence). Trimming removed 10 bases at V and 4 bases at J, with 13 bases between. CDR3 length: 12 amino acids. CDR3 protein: CAISLGRYGYTF. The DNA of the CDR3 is TGTGCCATTAGCTTGGGCCGCTATGGCTACACCTTC.

Here the CDR3 reads CASSKDRERSYEQYF. CDR3 DNA sequence: TGTGCCAGCAGCAAAGACAGGGAGAGATCCTACGAGCAGTACTTC. The chain links TRBV2 to TRBJ2-7; 7 positions match TRBD1. The V gene end was trimmed by 6 bases and the J gene end by 1 base; junction bases not matched to a gene: 9. Germline V gives CDR1 SNHLY, CDR2 FYNNEI. The CDR3 spans 15 residues.

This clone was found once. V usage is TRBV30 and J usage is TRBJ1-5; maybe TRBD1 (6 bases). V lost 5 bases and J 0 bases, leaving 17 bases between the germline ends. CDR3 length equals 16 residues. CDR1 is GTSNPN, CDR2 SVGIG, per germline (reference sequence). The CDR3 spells CAWDRGRGGSNQPQHF. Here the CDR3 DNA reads TGTGCCTGGGACCGAGGGAGAGGGGGTAGCAATCAGCCCCAGCATTTT.

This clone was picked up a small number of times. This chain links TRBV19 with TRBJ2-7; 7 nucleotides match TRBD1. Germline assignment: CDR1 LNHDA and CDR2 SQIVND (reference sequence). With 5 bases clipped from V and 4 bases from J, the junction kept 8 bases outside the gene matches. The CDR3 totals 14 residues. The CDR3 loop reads CASSLRDRMYEQYF. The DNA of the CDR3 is TGTGCCAGTAGTCTCCGGGACAGAATGTACGAGCAGTACTTC.

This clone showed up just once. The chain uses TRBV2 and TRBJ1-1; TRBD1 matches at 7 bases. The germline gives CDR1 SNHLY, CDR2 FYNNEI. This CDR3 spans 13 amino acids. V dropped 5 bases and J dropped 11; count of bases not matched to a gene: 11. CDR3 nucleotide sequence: TGTGCCAGCAGTCAAGACAGGGACGGGGGGGCTTTCTTT. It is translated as CASSQDRDGGAFF.

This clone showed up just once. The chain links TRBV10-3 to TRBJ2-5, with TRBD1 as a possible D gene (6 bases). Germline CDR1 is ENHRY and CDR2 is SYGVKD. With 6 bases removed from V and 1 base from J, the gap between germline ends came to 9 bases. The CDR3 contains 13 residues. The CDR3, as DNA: TGTGCCATCAGGGGGGCAGCCCAAGAGACCCAGTACTTC. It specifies CAIRGAAQETQYF.

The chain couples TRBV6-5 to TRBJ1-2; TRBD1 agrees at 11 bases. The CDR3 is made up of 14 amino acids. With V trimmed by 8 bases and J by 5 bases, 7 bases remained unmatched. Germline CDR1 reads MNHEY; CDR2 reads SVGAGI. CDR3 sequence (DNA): TGTGCCAGCCAACGGGACAGGGGGGATTATGGCTACACCTTC. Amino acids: CASQRDRGDYGYTF.

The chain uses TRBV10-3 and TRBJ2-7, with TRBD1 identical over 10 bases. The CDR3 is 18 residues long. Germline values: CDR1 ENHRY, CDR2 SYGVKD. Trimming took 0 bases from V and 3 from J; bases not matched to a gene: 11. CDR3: CAISESRQGAGLIYEQYF. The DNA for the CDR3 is TGTGCCATCAGTGAGTCCCGACAGGGGGCGGGTTTAATCTACGAGCAGTACTTC.

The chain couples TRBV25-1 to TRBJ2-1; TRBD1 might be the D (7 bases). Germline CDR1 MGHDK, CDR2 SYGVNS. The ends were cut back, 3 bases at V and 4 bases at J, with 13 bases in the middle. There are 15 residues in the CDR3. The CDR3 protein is CASSDRAGGYNEQFF. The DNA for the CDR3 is TGTGCCAGCAGTGATCGGGCAGGGGGGTACAATGAGCAGTTCTTC.

The CDR3 protein is CASSLTGTSGGPPYNEQFF. CDR3 in DNA: TGTGCCAGCAGCTTAACCGGGACTAGCGGGGGTCCTCCCTACAATGAGCAGTTCTTC. The rearrangement joins TRBV7-3 to TRBJ2-1; TRBD2 aligns across 14 bases. With 0 bases clipped from V and 2 bases from J, the junction kept 6 bases outside the gene matches. CDR1 is SGHTA, CDR2 FQGTGA, per germline. The CDR3 is made up of 19 amino acids.

Here the CDR3 reads CASSSQGDLVGNEQFF. The CDR3 DNA reads TGTGCCAGCAGCTCCCAGGGGGACTTAGTGGGGAATGAGCAGTTCTTC. The gene calls are TRBV13 and TRBJ2-1; D is possibly TRBD1 (7 bases). V was clipped by 4 bases and J by 7 bases, with 20 bases between them. CDR1 PRHDT and CDR2 FYEKMQ come from the germline V gene (reference sequence). CDR3 size: 16 residues.

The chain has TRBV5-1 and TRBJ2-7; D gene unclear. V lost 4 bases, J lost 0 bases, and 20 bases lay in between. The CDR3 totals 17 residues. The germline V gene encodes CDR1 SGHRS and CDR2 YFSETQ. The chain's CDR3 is CASSPSVAGLGSYEQYF. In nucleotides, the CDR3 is TGCGCCAGCAGCCCTTCTGTGGCAGGCCTTGGCTCCTACGAGCAGTACTTC.

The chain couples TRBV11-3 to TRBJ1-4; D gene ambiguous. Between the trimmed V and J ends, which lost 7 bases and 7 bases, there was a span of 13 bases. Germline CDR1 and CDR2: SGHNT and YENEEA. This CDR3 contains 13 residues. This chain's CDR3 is CASTGVPREKLFF. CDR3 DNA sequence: TGTGCCAGCACCGGAGTACCCCGTGAAAAACTGTTTTTT.

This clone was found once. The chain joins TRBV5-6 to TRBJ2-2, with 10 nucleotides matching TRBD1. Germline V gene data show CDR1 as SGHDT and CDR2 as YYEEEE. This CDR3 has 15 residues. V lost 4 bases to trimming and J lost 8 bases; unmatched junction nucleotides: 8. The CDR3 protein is CASSPAGTGVGELFF. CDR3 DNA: TGTGCCAGCAGCCCGGCGGGGACAGGGGTAGGGGAGCTGTTTTTT. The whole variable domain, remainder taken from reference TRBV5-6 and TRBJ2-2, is DAGVTQSPTHLIKTRGQQVTLRCSPKSGHDTVSWYQQALGQGPQFIFQYYEEEERQRGNFPDRFSGHQFPNYSSELNVNALLLGDSALYLCASSPAGTGVGELFFGEGSRLTVL.

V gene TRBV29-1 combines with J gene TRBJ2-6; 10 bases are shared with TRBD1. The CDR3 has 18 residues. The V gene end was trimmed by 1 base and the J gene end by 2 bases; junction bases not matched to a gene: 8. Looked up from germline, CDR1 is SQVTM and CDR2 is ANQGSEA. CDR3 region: CSVEVEGQGLTGANVLTF. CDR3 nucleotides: TGCAGCGTTGAAGTGGAGGGACAGGGGCTGACTGGGGCCAACGTCCTGACTTTC.

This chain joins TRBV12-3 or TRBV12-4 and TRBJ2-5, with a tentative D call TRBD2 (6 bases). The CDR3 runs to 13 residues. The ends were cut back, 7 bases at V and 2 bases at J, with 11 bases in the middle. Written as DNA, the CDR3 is TGTGCCAGCATCCCCCGGGGGCAAGAGACCCAGTACTTC. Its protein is CASIPRGQETQYF.

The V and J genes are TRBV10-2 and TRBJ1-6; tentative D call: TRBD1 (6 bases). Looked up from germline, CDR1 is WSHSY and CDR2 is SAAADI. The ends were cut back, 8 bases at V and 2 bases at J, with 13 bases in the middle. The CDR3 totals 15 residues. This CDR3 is CASGPDSAYNSPLHF. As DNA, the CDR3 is TGCGCCAGCGGACCGGACAGCGCCTATAATTCACCCCTCCACTTT.

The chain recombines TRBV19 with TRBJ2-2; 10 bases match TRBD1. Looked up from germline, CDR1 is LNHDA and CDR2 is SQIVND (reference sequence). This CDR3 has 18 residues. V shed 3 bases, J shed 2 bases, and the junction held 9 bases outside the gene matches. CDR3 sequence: CASSIRGTGAANTGELFF. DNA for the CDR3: TGTGCCAGTAGTATTCGCGGGACAGGGGCCGCCAACACCGGGGAGCTGTTTTTT. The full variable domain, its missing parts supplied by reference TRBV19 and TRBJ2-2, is DGGITQSPKYLFRKEGQNVTLSCEQNLNHDAMYWYRQDPGQGLRLIYYSQIVNDFQKGDIAEGYSVSREKKESFPLTVTSAQKNPTAFYLCASSIRGTGAANTGELFFGEGSRLTVL.

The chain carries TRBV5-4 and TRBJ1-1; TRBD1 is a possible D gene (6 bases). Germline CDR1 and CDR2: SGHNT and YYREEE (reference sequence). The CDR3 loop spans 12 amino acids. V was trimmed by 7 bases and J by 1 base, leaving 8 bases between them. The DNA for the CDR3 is TGTGCCAGCGGACAGCAGAACACTGAAGCTTTCTTT. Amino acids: CASGQQNTEAFF.

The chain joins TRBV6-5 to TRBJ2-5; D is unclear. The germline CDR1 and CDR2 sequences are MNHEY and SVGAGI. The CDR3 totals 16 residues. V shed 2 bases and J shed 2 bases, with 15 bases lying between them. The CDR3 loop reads CASSYRRQRGQETQYF. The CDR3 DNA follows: TGTGCCAGCAGTTACAGGCGGCAGAGAGGACAAGAGACCCAGTACTTC.

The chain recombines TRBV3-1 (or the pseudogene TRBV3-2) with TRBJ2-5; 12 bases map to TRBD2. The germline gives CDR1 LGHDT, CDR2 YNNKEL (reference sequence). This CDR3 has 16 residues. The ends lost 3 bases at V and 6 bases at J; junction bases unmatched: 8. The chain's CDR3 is CASSHFLAGGPQTQYF. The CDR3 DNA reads TGTGCCAGCAGCCATTTTCTAGCGGGGGGGCCACAGACCCAGTACTTC.

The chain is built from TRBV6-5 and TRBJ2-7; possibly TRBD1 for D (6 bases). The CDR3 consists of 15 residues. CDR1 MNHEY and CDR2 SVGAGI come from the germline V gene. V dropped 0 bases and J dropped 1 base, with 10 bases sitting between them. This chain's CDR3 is CASSYSGHQSYEQYF. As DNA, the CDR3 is TGTGCCAGCAGTTACTCGGGACACCAGTCCTACGAGCAGTACTTC.

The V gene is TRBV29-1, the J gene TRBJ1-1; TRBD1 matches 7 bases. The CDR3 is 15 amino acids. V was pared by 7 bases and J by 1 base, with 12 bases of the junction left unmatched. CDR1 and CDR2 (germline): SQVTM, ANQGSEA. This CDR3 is CSGQGQTWGNTEAFF. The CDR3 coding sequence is TGCAGCGGACAGGGACAGACCTGGGGGAACACTGAAGCTTTCTTT. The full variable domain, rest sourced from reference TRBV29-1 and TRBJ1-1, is SAVISQKPSRDICQRGTSLTIQCQVDSQVTMMFWYRQQPGQSLTLIATANQGSEATYESGFVIDKFPISRPNLTFSTLTVSNMSPEDSSIYLCSGQGQTWGNTEAFFGQGTRLTVV.

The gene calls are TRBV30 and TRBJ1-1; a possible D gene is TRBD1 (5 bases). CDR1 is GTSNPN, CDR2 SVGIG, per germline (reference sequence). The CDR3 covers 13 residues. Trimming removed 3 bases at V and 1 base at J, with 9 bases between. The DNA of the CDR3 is TGTGCCTGGAGGGGGCAGCCGAACACTGAAGCTTTCTTT. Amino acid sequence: CAWRGQPNTEAFF.

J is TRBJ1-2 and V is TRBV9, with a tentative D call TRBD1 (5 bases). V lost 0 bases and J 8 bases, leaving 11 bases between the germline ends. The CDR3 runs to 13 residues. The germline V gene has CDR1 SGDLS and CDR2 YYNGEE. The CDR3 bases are TGTGCCAGCAGCGTAGTGCAGGGCAGAGGCTACACCTTC. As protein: CASSVVQGRGYTF.

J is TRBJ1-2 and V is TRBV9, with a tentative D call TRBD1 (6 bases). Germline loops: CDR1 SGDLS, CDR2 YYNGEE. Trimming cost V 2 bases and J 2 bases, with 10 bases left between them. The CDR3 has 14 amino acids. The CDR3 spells CASSVGHVNYGYTF. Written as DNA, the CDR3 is TGTGCCAGCAGCGTGGGACACGTGAACTATGGCTACACCTTC.

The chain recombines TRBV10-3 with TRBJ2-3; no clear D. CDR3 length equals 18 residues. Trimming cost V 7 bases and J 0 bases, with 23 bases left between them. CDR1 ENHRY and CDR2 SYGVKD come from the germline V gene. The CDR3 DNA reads TGTGCCATCAAACCCAGGAACTCCGTTAAAGAAAGCACAGATACGCAGTATTTT. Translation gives CAIKPRNSVKESTDTQYF.